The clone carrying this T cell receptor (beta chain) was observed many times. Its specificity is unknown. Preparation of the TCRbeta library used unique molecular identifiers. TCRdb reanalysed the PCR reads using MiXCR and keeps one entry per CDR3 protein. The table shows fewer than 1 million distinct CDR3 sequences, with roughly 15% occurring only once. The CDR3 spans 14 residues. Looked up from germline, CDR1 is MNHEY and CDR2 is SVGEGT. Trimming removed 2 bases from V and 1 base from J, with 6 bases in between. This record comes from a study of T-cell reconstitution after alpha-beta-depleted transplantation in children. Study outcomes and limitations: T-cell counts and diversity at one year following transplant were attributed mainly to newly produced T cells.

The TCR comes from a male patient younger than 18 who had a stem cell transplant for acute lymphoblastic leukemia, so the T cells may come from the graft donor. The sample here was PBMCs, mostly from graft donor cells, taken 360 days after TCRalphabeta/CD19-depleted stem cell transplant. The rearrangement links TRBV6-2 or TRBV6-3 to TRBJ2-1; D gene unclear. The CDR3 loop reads CASSYGGSYNEQFF. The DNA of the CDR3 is TGTGCCAGCAGTTACGGCGGTTCCTACAATGAGCAGTTCTTC.